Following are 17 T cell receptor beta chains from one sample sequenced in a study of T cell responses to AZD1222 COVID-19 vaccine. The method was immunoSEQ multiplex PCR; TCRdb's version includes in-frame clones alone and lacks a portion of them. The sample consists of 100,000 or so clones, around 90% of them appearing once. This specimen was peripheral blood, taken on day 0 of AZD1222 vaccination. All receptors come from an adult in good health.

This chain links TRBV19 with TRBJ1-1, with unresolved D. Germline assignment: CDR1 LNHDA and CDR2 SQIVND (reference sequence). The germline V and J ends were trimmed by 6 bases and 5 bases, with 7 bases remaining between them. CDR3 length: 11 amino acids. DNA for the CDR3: TGTGCCAGTAGGCGATTAACTGAAGCTTTCTTT. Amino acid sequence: CASRRLTEAFF.

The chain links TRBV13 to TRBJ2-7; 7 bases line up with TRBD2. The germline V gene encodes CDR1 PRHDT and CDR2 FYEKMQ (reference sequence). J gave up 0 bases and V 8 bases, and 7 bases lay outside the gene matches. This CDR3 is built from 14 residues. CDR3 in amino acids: CASGLSGTSYEQYF. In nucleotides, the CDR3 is TGTGCCAGCGGCCTAAGCGGGACCTCCTACGAGCAGTACTTC. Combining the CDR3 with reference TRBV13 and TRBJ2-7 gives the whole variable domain AAGVIQSPRHLIKEKRETATLKCYPIPRHDTVYWYQQGPGQDPQFLISFYEKMQSDKGSIPDRFSAQQFSDYHSELNMSSLELGDSALYFCASGLSGTSYEQYFGPGTRLTVT.

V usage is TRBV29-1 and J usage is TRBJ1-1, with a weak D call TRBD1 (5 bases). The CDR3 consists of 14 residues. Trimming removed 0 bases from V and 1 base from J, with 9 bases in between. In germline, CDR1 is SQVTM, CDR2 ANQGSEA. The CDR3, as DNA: TGCAGCGTTGAAGAAAGACAGCCGAACACTGAAGCTTTCTTT. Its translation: CSVEERQPNTEAFF.

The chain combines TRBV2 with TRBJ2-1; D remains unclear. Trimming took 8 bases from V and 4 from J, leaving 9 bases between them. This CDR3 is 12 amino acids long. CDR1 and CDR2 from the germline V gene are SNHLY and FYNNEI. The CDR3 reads CASGEAYNEQFF. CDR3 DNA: TGTGCCAGCGGAGAGGCTTACAATGAGCAGTTCTTC.

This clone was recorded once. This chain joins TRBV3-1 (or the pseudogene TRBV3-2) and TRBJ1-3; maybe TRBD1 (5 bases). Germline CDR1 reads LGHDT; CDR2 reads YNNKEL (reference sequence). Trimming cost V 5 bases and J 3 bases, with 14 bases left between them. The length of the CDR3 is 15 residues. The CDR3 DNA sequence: TGTGCCAGCAGCTTCCCCGGGACGGGTGGAAACACCATATATTTT. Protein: CASSFPGTGGNTIYF.

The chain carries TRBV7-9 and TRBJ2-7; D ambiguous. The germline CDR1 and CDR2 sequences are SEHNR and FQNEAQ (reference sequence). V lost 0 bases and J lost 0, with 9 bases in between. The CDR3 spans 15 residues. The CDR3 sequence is CASSLAGNPSYEQYF. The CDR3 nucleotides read TGTGCCAGCAGCTTAGCAGGGAATCCCTCCTACGAGCAGTACTTC.

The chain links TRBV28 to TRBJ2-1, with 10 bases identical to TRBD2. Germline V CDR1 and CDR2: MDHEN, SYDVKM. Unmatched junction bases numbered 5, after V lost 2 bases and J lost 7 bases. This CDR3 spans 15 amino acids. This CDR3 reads CASSLLAGVRNEQFF. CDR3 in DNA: TGTGCCAGCAGTTTACTAGCGGGAGTCCGGAATGAGCAGTTCTTC.

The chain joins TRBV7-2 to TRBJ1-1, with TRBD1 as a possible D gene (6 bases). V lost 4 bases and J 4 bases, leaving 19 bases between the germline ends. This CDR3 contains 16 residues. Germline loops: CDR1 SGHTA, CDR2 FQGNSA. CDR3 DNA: TGTGCCAGCAGCTATGGGCCGCCGGGGGCGGTCACTGAAGCTTTCTTT. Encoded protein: CASSYGPPGAVTEAFF.

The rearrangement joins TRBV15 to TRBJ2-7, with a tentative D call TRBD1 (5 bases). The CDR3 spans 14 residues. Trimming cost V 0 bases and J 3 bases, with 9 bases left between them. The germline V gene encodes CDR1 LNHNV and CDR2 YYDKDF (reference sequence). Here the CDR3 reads CATSRDRQGYEQYF. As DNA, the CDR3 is TGTGCCACCAGCAGAGATCGGCAGGGCTACGAGCAGTACTTC.

Here the CDR3 DNA reads TGTGCCAGCAGCAAAACTCAGGGAGTCACTGGAAACACCATATATTTT. The encoded protein is CASSKTQGVTGNTIYF. J is TRBJ1-3 and V is TRBV21-1. TRBV21-1 is an annotated pseudogene. This CDR3 comprises 16 residues.

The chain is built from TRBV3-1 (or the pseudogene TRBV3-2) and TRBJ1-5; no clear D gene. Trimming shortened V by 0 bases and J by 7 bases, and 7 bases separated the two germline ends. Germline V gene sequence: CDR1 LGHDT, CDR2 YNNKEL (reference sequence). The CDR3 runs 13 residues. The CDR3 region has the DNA TGTGCCAGCAGCCAAGATCGAGAGCAGCCCCAGCATTTT. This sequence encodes CASSQDREQPQHF.

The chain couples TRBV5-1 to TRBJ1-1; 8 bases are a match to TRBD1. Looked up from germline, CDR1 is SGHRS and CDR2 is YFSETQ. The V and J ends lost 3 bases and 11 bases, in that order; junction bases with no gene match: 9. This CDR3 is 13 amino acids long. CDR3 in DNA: TGCGCCAGCAGCTCCTCTCAGGGGGCAGAGGCTTTCTTT. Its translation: CASSSSQGAEAFF. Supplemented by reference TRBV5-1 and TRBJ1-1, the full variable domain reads KAGVTQTPRYLIKTRGQQVTLSCSPISGHRSVSWYQQTPGQGLQFLFEYFSETQRNKGNFPGRFSGRQFSNSRSEMNVSTLELGDSALYLCASSSSQGAEAFFGQGTRLTVV.

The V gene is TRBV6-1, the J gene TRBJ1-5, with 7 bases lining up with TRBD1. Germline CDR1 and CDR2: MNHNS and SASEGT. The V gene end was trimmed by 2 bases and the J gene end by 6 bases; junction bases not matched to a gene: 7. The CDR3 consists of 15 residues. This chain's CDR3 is CASSEMGAGGQPQHF. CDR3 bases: TGTGCCAGCAGTGAAATGGGGGCAGGGGGTCAGCCCCAGCATTTT.

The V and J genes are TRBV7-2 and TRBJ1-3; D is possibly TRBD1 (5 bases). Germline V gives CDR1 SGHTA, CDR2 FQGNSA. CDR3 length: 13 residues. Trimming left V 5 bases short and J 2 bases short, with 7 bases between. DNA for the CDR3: TGTGCCAGCAGCCAAGGGGCTGGAAACACCATATATTTT. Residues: CASSQGAGNTIYF.

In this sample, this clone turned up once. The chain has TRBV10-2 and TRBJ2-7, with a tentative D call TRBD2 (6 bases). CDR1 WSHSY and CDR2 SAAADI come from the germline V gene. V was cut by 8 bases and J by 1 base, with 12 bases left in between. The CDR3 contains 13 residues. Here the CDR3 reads CASRDFSSYEQYF. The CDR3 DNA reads TGCGCCAGCCGGGACTTTTCTTCCTACGAGCAGTACTTC.

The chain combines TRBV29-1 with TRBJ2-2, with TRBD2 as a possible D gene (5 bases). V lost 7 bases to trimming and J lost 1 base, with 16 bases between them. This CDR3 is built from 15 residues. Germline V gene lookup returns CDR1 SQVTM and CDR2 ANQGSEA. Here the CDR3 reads CSAKQLSGNTGELFF. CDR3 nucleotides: TGCAGCGCCAAACAACTAAGCGGGAACACCGGGGAGCTGTTTTTT.

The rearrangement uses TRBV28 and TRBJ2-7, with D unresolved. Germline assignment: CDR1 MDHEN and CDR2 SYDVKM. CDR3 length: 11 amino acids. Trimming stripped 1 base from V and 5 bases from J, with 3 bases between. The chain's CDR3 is CASSLYHEQYF. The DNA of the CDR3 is TGTGCCAGCAGTTTATACCACGAGCAGTACTTC.